This is a list of T cell receptor beta chains from one sample in a study of CD8 T cells in ankylosing spondylitis. TCRdb recomputed calls from the 5' RACE reads with MiXCR, one row per CDR3 protein. The table includes some 800,000 distinct CDR3 sequences, 12% detected once. Sequencing was carried out using blood, either unsorted or a sorted T cell fraction (not recorded which). The receptors were gathered from a male donor with ankylosing spondylitis. Each CDR3 is given with its conserved first and last residue.

>14|TRBV6-2/TRBV6-3|TRBJ2-4
CASSLRVWGDIQYF
>13|TRBV10-3|TRBJ1-2
CAISGDRNYGYTF
>17|TRBV20-1|TRBJ2-3
CSATGTSGVPSTDTQYF
>16|TRBV9|TRBJ2-5
CASSPRTGSMEETQYF
>15|TRBV6-2/TRBV6-3|TRBJ2-7
CASSYEAGGRYEQYF
>14|TRBV5-1|TRBJ2-5
CASSLEHFQETQYF
>15|TRBV30|TRBJ2-1
CAWSVRSTTYNEQFF
>14|TRBV7-9|TRBJ2-7
CASSLVGGGGEQYF
>12|TRBV5-1|TRBJ2-3
CASSLGEGTQYF
>12|TRBV20-1|TRBJ2-5
CSAKGVGETQYF
>11|TRBV5-1|TRBJ2-1
CASSLKEFRFF
>16|TRBV6-5|TRBJ2-4
CASSYSPGQAKNIQYF
>15|TRBV5-1|TRBJ2-3
CATSTGPSPGDTQYF
>18|TRBV5-1|TRBJ2-2
CASSLGVGADTNTGELFF
>16|TRBV10-3|TRBJ2-6
CAISELSNSGANVLTF
>13|TRBV20-1|TRBJ1-2
CSASKQVDGGYTF
>17|TRBV4-1|TRBJ2-5
CASSVTGGGLNWETQYF
>14|TRBV18|TRBJ1-1
CASSPQGNSDEAFF
>15|TRBV6-1|TRBJ2-7
CASSPPPGQGNEQYF
>15|TRBV20-1|TRBJ1-2
CSARETHSRSYGYTF
>19|TRBV4-2|TRBJ2-1
CASSQVGQPSGRYDNEQFF
>17|TRBV6-5|TRBJ2-3
CASSYSRGGVGTDTQYF
>14|TRBV4-3|TRBJ2-3
CASSQDWGTDKAYF
>16|TRBV20-1|TRBJ2-3
CSASPLLPQMTDTQYF